The 24 T cell receptor beta chains below were found in one sample sequenced in a study of cytomegalovirus exposure and HLA in healthy donors. Vbeta (60) and Jbeta (13) primers were used in the PCR. The repertoire was sequenced with immunoSEQ multiplex PCR; TCRdb's copy has only in-frame clones and lacks some. The sample has under 200,000 clones, approximately 80% seen once. Material: PBMCs. The receptors here all came from a man aged 50-59 years in good health and CMV-seropositive.

V usage is TRBV6-6 and J usage is TRBJ2-2; 8 bases map to TRBD1. Germline V gene sequence: CDR1 MNHNY, CDR2 SVGAGI (reference sequence). Unmatched junction bases numbered 4, after V lost 2 bases and J lost 5 bases. The CDR3 has 15 amino acids. In nucleotides, the CDR3 is TGTGCCAGCAGTTACGGACAGGGCTGGACCGGGGAGCTGTTTTTT. Protein sequence: CASSYGQGWTGELFF.

The chain recombines TRBV2 with TRBJ1-5, with TRBD1 matching 7 bases. Germline CDR1 is SNHLY and CDR2 is FYNNEI. Unmatched junction bases numbered 12, after V lost 4 bases and J lost 6 bases. The length of the CDR3 is 16 residues. The CDR3 region has the DNA TGTGCCAGCAGTGCAGATACAGGGGCCGAGGGTCAGCCCCAGCATTTT. Encoded protein: CASSADTGAEGQPQHF.

This chain uses TRBV4-3 with TRBJ2-1; 11 bases fit TRBD2. Per the germline V gene, CDR1 is LGHNA and CDR2 is YSLEER. The CDR3 contains 17 residues. Unmatched junction bases numbered 4, after V lost 3 bases and J lost 0 bases. In DNA form, the CDR3 reads TGCGCCAGCAGCCACGGACTAGCGGGTAGCTCCTACAATGAGCAGTTCTTC. Protein product: CASSHGLAGSSYNEQFF.

This clone showed up just a few times. The chain uses TRBV9 and TRBJ2-5, with 9 bases aligning to TRBD2. The CDR3 has 17 amino acids. The V and J ends lost 3 bases and 1 base, in that order; junction bases with no gene match: 10. CDR1 is SGDLS, CDR2 YYNGEE, per germline. The DNA of the CDR3 is TGTGCCAGCAGCGCCGGGGCGAGCGGGGGGACCCAAGAGACCCAGTACTTC. Translation: CASSAGASGGTQETQYF.

This clone was observed a handful of times. This chain joins TRBV2 and TRBJ2-5; D is undetermined. The V gene lost 4 bases and the J gene lost 3 bases, with 9 bases spanning the gap. The CDR3 spans 13 residues. The germline V gene encodes CDR1 SNHLY and CDR2 FYNNEI. The DNA of the CDR3 is TGTGCCAGCAGTGTCAAATTAGAAGAGACCCAGTACTTC. Translating it yields CASSVKLEETQYF.

A single count supports this clone. DNA for the CDR3: TGTGCCAGCAGCGACCCAGCGGGCGTAGAGACCCAGTACTTC. It specifies CASSDPAGVETQYF. This rearrangement joins TRBV5-6 to TRBJ2-5; D might be TRBD2 (6 bases). This CDR3 has 14 residues. Germline values: CDR1 SGHDT, CDR2 YYEEEE. Trimming removed 4 bases from V and 4 bases from J, with 14 bases in between.

The chain is built from TRBV6-1 and TRBJ1-5; D may be TRBD1 (5 bases). Trimming left V 3 bases short and J 1 base short, with 10 bases between. The CDR3 is made up of 15 amino acids. Germline V gives CDR1 MNHNS, CDR2 SASEGT. The CDR3 region has the DNA TGTGCCAGCAGTGAGGGGCGTGAAAGCAATCAGCCCCAGCATTTT. This sequence encodes CASSEGRESNQPQHF.

The V and J genes are TRBV11-2 and TRBJ1-2, with D perhaps TRBD1 (6 bases). Germline CDR1 reads SGHAT; CDR2 reads FQNNGV. Trimming left V 4 bases short and J 4 bases short, with 13 bases between. There are 14 residues in the CDR3. The CDR3 bases are TGTGCCAGCAGCTATTTGGACAGAAGCTATGGCTACACCTTC. This sequence encodes CASSYLDRSYGYTF.

This sequence joins TRBV7-3 and TRBJ1-6; tentatively, D is TRBD1 (6 bases). V was pared by 5 bases and J by 8 bases, with 10 bases between. The CDR3 is 13 residues long. CDR1 and CDR2 from the germline V gene are SGHTA and FQGTGA. This chain's CDR3 is CASSTRQDSPLHF. The CDR3 DNA reads TGTGCCAGCAGCACCCGACAGGATTCACCCCTCCACTTT.

This chain connects TRBV4-1 to TRBJ2-2; 9 bases match TRBD1. Germline CDR1 MGHRA, CDR2 YSYEKL. V shed 4 bases, J shed 7 bases, and the junction held 4 bases outside the gene matches. The CDR3 contains 14 residues. CDR3 in amino acids: CASSLQGAVGELFF. The DNA for the CDR3 is TGCGCCAGCAGCCTACAGGGGGCGGTCGGGGAGCTGTTTTTT.

A remark on this clone: Germline is not matched at one junction end, which may reflect a read error. The chain employs TRBV7-7 and TRBJ2-5, with a tentative D call TRBD2 (7 bases). Germline CDR1 is SSHAT and CDR2 is FNYEAQ (reference sequence). This CDR3 has 14 residues. This CDR3 reads CASSGGGRGQTQYF. As DNA, the CDR3 is TGTGCTAGCAGCGGCGGGGGCAGGGGACAGACCCAGTACTTC. Looking up the rest from reference TRBV7-7 and TRBJ2-5 gives the full variable domain: GAGVSQSPRYKVTKRGQDVTLRCDPISSHATLYWYQQALGQGPEFLTYFNYEAQPDKSGLPSDRFSAERPEGSISTLTIQRTEQRDSAMYRCASSGGGRGQTQYFGPGTRLLVL.

The chain joins TRBV15 to TRBJ2-2; TRBD1 might be the D (5 bases). V was cut by 5 bases and J by 5 bases, with 9 bases left in between. Germline CDR1 is LNHNV and CDR2 is YYDKDF (reference sequence). The length of the CDR3 is 13 residues. The CDR3 is CATSAGRTGELFF. DNA for the CDR3: TGTGCCACCAGCGCAGGGCGGACCGGGGAGCTGTTTTTT.

This clone appeared a few times. The gene calls are TRBV11-2 and TRBJ1-3, with 7 bases aligning to TRBD1. This CDR3 is 17 amino acids long. CDR1 and CDR2 (germline): SGHAT, FQNNGV. The trim removed 4 bases at V and 1 base at J, leaving 10 bases unmatched. CDR3 sequence reads: CASSSQGKSLSGNTIYF. CDR3 nucleotides: TGTGCCAGCAGCTCACAGGGGAAGAGCTTGTCTGGAAACACCATATATTTT.

The table lists this clone with a few counts. In DNA, the CDR3 is TGCGCCAGCAGCCAACCGGGACTAGCGGGCGGGGACGTCCCTCAGTTCTTC. Protein product: CASSQPGLAGGDVPQFF. The rearrangement joins TRBV4-3 to TRBJ2-1; 12 bases are shared with TRBD2. This CDR3 region has 17 residues. The V segment lost 2 bases and the J segment 13 bases; nucleotides outside the gene matches: 15. The germline CDR1 and CDR2 sequences are LGHNA and YSLEER.

This clone was detected a few times. In DNA form, the CDR3 reads TGCAGCGTTGAGGGACTAGCGGGAGGCACAGATACGCAGTATTTT. As protein: CSVEGLAGGTDTQYF. This chain connects TRBV29-1 to TRBJ2-3; 14 nucleotides agree with TRBD2. With V trimmed by 3 bases and J by 1 base, 0 bases remained unmatched. The germline CDR1 and CDR2 sequences are SQVTM and ANQGSEA. This CDR3 spans 15 amino acids.

This sequence joins TRBV28 and TRBJ1-1, with D unresolved. With 6 bases removed from V and 1 base from J, the gap between germline ends came to 12 bases. Per the germline V gene, CDR1 is MDHEN and CDR2 is SYDVKM. This CDR3 spans 14 amino acids. The CDR3 sequence: CASRPERANTEAFF. In DNA, the CDR3 is TGTGCCAGCAGACCCGAGAGGGCGAACACTGAAGCTTTCTTT.

This chain connects TRBV15 to TRBJ2-6; TRBD1 might be the D (5 bases). The CDR3 has 16 amino acids. Trimming cost V 6 bases and J 0 bases, with 12 bases left between them. Germline V gene data show CDR1 as LNHNV and CDR2 as YYDKDF (reference sequence). CDR3 nucleotides: TGTGCCACCAGACAGGACGGAGACTCTGGGGCCAACGTCCTGACTTTC. Translating gives CATRQDGDSGANVLTF. The variable domain in full, completed from reference TRBV15 and TRBJ2-6, reads DAMVIQNPRYQVTQFGKPVTLSCSQTLNHNVMYWYQQKSSQAPKLLFHYYDKDFNNEADTPDNFQSRRPNTSFCFLDIRSPGLGDTAMYLCATRQDGDSGANVLTFGAGSRLTVL.

This sequence joins TRBV4-3 and TRBJ1-6; no clear D gene. Per germline, CDR1 LGHNA and CDR2 YSLEER. This CDR3 region has 16 residues. Trimming left V 0 bases short and J 6 bases short, with 12 bases between. The CDR3 DNA follows: TGCGCCAGCAGCCAAGAGCGCGGAGTCGGTAATTCACCCCTCCACTTT. Protein product: CASSQERGVGNSPLHF.

This chain links TRBV7-9 with TRBJ2-5; a possible D gene is TRBD1 (6 bases). The J call may be incorrect, as the DNA end agrees better with TRBJ2-7. Germline CDR1 is SEHNR and CDR2 is FQNEAQ (reference sequence). The CDR3 spans 13 residues. Written as DNA, the CDR3 is TGTGCCAGCAGCTTGGGGACATTCTACGAGCAGTACTTC. It is translated as CASSLGTFYEQYF.

This clone has only a few counts. The gene calls are TRBV4-2 and TRBJ1-2; 10 bases agree with TRBD1. V shed 5 bases and J 8 bases; nucleotides not matched to a gene: 5. The CDR3 spans 13 residues. The germline CDR1 and CDR2 sequences are LGHNA and YNFKEQ. The CDR3, as DNA: TGTGCCAGCAGCTTGGGACAGGGGTGGGGCTACACCTTC. This codes for CASSLGQGWGYTF.

The V and J genes are TRBV19 and TRBJ2-7; TRBD2 aligns across 9 bases. This CDR3 has 14 amino acids. V lost 3 bases, J lost 6 bases, and 6 bases stayed unmatched. Germline V gene data show CDR1 as LNHDA and CDR2 as SQIVND (reference sequence). The CDR3 is CASSILMTSGEQYF. The CDR3 DNA reads as TGTGCCAGTAGTATTCTCATGACTAGCGGCGAGCAGTACTTC. Looking up the rest from reference TRBV19 and TRBJ2-7 gives the full variable domain: DGGITQSPKYLFRKEGQNVTLSCEQNLNHDAMYWYRQDPGQGLRLIYYSQIVNDFQKGDIAEGYSVSREKKESFPLTVTSAQKNPTAFYLCASSILMTSGEQYFGPGTRLTVT.

J is TRBJ2-2 and V is TRBV19; TRBD1 aligns across 9 bases. V gave up 2 bases and J gave up 3 bases; unmatched junction bases: 7. This CDR3 has 17 residues. Germline CDR1 LNHDA, CDR2 SQIVND (reference sequence). CDR3 bases: TGTGCCAGTAGTATATTTCGACAGGGGGAAGACACCGGGGAGCTGTTTTTT. It translates to CASSIFRQGEDTGELFF.

The rearrangement links TRBV5-1 to TRBJ2-3, with D perhaps matching TRBD1 (5 bases). There are 15 residues in the CDR3. Germline V lookup: CDR1 SGHRS, CDR2 YFSETQ. V dropped 4 bases and J dropped 0 bases, with 12 bases sitting between them. In DNA, the CDR3 is TGCGCCAGCAGCGTGCAGGGTGGAAGCACAGATACGCAGTATTTT. Protein: CASSVQGGSTDTQYF.

V gene TRBV11-2 combines with J gene TRBJ2-5; 12 bases fit TRBD2. J lost 4 bases, V lost 5 bases, and 8 bases had no gene match. This CDR3 region has 16 residues. The germline gives CDR1 SGHAT, CDR2 FQNNGV. CDR3 coding DNA: TGTGCCAGCAGCCTCCGACTAGCGGGGGTTCGAGAGACCCAGTACTTC. It encodes CASSLRLAGVRETQYF.